The sequence of this T cell receptor (beta chain) was determined in a study of OX40 agonist ivuxolimab in advanced cancers. Describing the broader study: Ivuxolimab was an agonistic, fully human IgG2 monoclonal antibody directed against OX40 (CD134), a costimulatory receptor. Intravenous ivuxolimab was administered to patients every 2 weeks at six dose levels: 0.01, 0.1, 0.3, 1.5, 3 and 10 mg/kg. Of the 52 patients in dose escalation, about 20 had hepatocellular carcinoma, about 15 had melanoma, 9 had renal cell carcinoma and 9 had head and neck cancer. The dose-escalation cohort was roughly 80% male with a mean age of 60 years, ranging from about 23 to 85. Patients were allowed to have had prior anti-PD-1, anti-PD-L1 or anti-CTLA-4 therapy, and 30% to 40% of the dose-escalation patients had previously received checkpoint inhibitors. Partial responses occurred in three dose-escalation patients: two with cutaneous melanoma and one with hepatocellular carcinoma. Peripheral TCRbeta sequencing was intended to test whether TCR sequence diversity was altered and clonal T-cell expansion was caused by ivuxolimab. The paper covers the monotherapy dose-escalation part of the phase I ivuxolimab trial, which included N ≈ 50 patients. Study-wide findings and limitations: Clonal expansion of both CD4+ and CD8+ blood T cells was observed from baseline to week 6 at doses 0.1 to 3.0 mg/kg. Partial responders in the 0.1-3.0 mg/kg groups had among the lowest normalized peripheral clonal expansion, especially among CD8+ T cells. Which antigens the clonally expanded peripheral T cells were specific for was not determined. After ivuxolimab, expanded clones were on average more numerous among CD8+ T cells than among CD4+ T cells. Low levels of normalized T-cell clonal expansion were also shown by some nonresponding patients.

Patients with a history of autoimmune disease or receiving systemic immunosuppression were excluded from the trial. Peripheral blood for TCR sequencing was drawn from every dose cohort at baseline, at cycle 4 day 1 and at cycle 7 day 1. Samples were obtained from an open-label, multicenter, first-in-human phase I dose-escalation trial of ivuxolimab. Adults with locally advanced or metastatic melanoma, renal cell, hepatocellular, or head and neck squamous cell carcinoma were enrolled in the trial. Before TCR sequencing, CD4+ T cells and CD8+ T cells from peripheral blood were sorted into separate populations. This clone is a singleton in its sample. This clone's antigen is unknown. Base-call qualities are not available, and no considerably larger clone is one nucleotide away. Genomic DNA was extracted from sorted cells for sequencing of the TCRbeta CDR3 region. The immunoSEQ Assay was used to sequence the TCRbeta CDR3 regions. Not all clones reach the TCRdb copy of this immuneACCESS table, which keeps in-frame sequences only. Checked studies attribute under half of the gap to unresolved V genes and leave the rest unexplained. The sample table shows approximately 82,000 clones, and 80% to 90% are seen once. The ten largest clones capture 10% of the sample.

At the junction V is shortened by 0 bases and J by 10 bases, with 17 bases in between. There are 15 amino acids in the CDR3, from cysteine to phenylalanine inclusive. Just the 45-base CDR3 DNA is kept, in frame starting at base 1. Sequences SGHRS (CDR1) and YFSETQ (CDR2) are obtained from the germline V gene. Recombination joined TRBV5-1 with TRBJ2-1, with TRBD2 perhaps the D gene, on 5 matching bases. This clonotype originated in an adult with an advanced solid tumor such as melanoma, head and neck, liver or kidney cancer. The sequences come from CD4+ or CD8+ T cells sorted from blood, collected in a trial of the OX40 agonist ivuxolimab. The CDR3 amino acid sequence is: CASSLELVWSGEQFF. At the DNA level, the sequence is TGCGCCAGCAGCTTGGAACTAGTGTGGAGCGGCGAGCAGTTCTTC.